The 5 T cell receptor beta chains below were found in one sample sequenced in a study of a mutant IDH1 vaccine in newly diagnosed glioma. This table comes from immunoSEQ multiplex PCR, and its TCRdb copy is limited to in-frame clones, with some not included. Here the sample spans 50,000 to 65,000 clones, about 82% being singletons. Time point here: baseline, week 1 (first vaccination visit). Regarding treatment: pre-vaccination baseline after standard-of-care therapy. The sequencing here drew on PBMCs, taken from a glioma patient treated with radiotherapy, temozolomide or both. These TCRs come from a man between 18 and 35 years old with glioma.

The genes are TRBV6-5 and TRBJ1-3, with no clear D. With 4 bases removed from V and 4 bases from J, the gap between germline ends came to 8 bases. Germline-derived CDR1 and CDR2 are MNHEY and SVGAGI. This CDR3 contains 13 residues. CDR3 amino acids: CASSSYTGNTIYF. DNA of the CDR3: TGTGCCAGCAGTTCATACACCGGAAACACCATATATTTT.

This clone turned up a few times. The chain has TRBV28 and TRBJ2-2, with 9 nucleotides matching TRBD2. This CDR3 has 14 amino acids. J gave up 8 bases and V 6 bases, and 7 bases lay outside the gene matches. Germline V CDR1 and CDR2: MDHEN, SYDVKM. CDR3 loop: CASRVLAGSGELFF. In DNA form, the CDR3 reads TGTGCCAGCAGGGTGCTAGCGGGATCGGGGGAGCTGTTTTTT.

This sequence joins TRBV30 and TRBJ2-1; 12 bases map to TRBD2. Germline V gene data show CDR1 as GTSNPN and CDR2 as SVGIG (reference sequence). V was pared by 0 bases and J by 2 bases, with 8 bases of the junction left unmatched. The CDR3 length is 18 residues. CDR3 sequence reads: CAWSVLASGRVTYNEQFF. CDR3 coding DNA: TGTGCCTGGAGTGTACTGGCTAGCGGGAGGGTAACCTACAATGAGCAGTTCTTC.

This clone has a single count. The chain's CDR3 is CASKGTLSNQPQHF. DNA for the CDR3: TGTGCCAGCAAAGGGACACTAAGCAATCAGCCCCAGCATTTT. This sequence joins TRBV2 and TRBJ1-5, with D perhaps TRBD1 (6 bases). V lost 7 bases and J lost 1, with 11 bases in between. Germline values: CDR1 SNHLY, CDR2 FYNNEI. The CDR3 length is 14 residues. Variable domain in full (rest from reference TRBV2 and TRBJ1-5): EPEVTQTPSHQVTQMGQEVILRCVPISNHLYFYWYRQILGQKVEFLVSFYNNEISEKSEIFDDQFSVERPDGSNFTLKIRSTKLEDSAMYFCASKGTLSNQPQHFGDGTRLSIL.

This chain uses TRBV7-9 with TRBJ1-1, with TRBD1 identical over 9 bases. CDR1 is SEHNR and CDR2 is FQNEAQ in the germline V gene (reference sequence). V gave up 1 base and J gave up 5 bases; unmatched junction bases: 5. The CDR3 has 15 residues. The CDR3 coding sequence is TGTGCCAGCAGCTTAGGCGACAGGGGGGGGACTGAAGCTTTCTTT. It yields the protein CASSLGDRGGTEAFF.